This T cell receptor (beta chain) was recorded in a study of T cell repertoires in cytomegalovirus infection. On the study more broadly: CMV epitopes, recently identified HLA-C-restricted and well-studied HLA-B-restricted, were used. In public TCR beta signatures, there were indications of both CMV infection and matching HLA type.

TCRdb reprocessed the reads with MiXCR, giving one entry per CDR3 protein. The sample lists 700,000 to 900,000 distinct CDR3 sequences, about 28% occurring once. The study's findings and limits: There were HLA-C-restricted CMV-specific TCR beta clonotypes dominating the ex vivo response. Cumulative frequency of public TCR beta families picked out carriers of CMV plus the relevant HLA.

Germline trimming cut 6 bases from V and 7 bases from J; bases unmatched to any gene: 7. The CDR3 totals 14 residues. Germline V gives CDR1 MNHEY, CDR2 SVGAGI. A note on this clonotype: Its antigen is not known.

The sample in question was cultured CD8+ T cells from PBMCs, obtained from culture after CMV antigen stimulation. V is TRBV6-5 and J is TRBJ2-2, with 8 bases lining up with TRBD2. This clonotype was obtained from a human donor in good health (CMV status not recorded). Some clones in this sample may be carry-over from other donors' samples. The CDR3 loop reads CASSPSGPHGELFF. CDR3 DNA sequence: TGTGCCAGCAGCCCTAGCGGGCCTCACGGGGAGCTGTTTTTT.